The 5 T cell receptor beta chains below all came from one sample that was sequenced in a study of radiotherapy plus CTLA-4 blockade in lung cancer. Produced via immunoSEQ multiplex PCR; TCRdb's table is partial and in-frame only. The sample lists about 97,000 clones, roughly 79% occurring once. The sequences come from peripheral blood, collected from a patient treated with radiotherapy plus ipilimumab. The source of these receptors is a human donor with non-small cell lung cancer who had a partial response to radiotherapy plus ipilimumab. Some clones in this sample may be carry-over from other donors' samples.

The rearrangement links TRBV4-1 to TRBJ2-1; 9 positions match TRBD2. This CDR3 comprises 20 residues. Germline loops: CDR1 MGHRA, CDR2 YSYEKL. J gave up 2 bases and V 0 bases, and 14 bases lay outside the gene matches. The CDR3 loop reads CASSQERFVAGGPAYNEQFF. CDR3 DNA sequence: TGCGCCAGCAGCCAAGAAAGGTTTGTGGCGGGAGGGCCTGCCTACAATGAGCAGTTCTTC.

By sample fraction, this clone is medium-sized. The V gene is TRBV5-1, the J gene TRBJ1-5; D is perhaps TRBD1 (5 bases). V was trimmed by 0 bases and J by 4 bases, leaving 11 bases between them. This CDR3 has 15 residues. Germline V CDR1 and CDR2: SGHRS, YFSETQ. CDR3 in amino acids: CASSLEGMSNQPQHF. CDR3 coding DNA: TGCGCCAGCAGCTTGGAGGGGATGTCAAATCAGCCCCAGCATTTT. The full variable domain, completed using reference TRBV5-1 and TRBJ1-5, is KAGVTQTPRYLIKTRGQQVTLSCSPISGHRSVSWYQQTPGQGLQFLFEYFSETQRNKGNFPGRFSGRQFSNSRSEMNVSTLELGDSALYLCASSLEGMSNQPQHFGDGTRLSIL.

This chain uses TRBV7-2 with TRBJ1-2, with TRBD1 matching over 7 bases. Germline assignment: CDR1 SGHTA and CDR2 FQGNSA. V was pared by 3 bases and J by 6 bases, with 10 bases of the junction left unmatched. The CDR3 is 15 amino acids. The CDR3 DNA sequence: TGTGCCAGCAGCTTCGGCGTGCAGGGGGACGATGGCTACACCTTC. This codes for CASSFGVQGDDGYTF.

The V call is TRBV28, the J call TRBJ2-7; 8 bases agree with TRBD1. The junction had 5 bases not matched to a gene; V was cut back by 5 bases and J by 5 bases. The CDR3 covers 13 residues. Germline V gene lookup returns CDR1 MDHEN and CDR2 SYDVKM. CDR3 sequence reads: CASSPGGLDEQYF. The CDR3 DNA is TGTGCCAGCAGTCCAGGGGGCTTGGACGAGCAGTACTTC.

The chain links TRBV9 to TRBJ2-1, with TRBD2 matching 10 bases. Germline V gives CDR1 SGDLS, CDR2 YYNGEE. V was clipped by 0 bases and J by 7 bases; unmatched bases: 4. CDR3 length: 15 residues. CDR3 bases: TGTGCCAGCAGCGTAGTGGCTAGCGGGGGAAATGAGCAGTTCTTC. Its protein is CASSVVASGGNEQFF.